Presented here are 15 T cell receptor beta chains from one specimen sequenced in a study of T cells in Graves' hyperthyroidism and ophthalmopathy. The CDR3 regions of TCR beta were amplified from RNA transcripts. First-round RT-PCR of the TCR CDR3 relied on the HTBI primer set. Via MiXCR, TCRdb re-called the multiplex PCR reads, giving one row per CDR3 protein. The profile shows about 480,000 distinct CDR3 sequences, roughly 24% of them singletons. Sequenced input: blood. Every receptor here comes from a woman aged 25 to 39 with Graves' ophthalmopathy.

This clonotype was seen many times. The CDR3 region has the DNA TGTGCCAGCAGCCGAGGACAGGGGGCGCACACTGAAGCTTTCTTT. Residues: CASSRGQGAHTEAFF. V gene TRBV7-9 combines with J gene TRBJ1-1; 11 bases are a match to TRBD1. Germline V CDR1 and CDR2: SEHNR, FQNEAQ (reference sequence). Trimming removed 5 bases from V and 3 bases from J; junction bases left unmatched: 5. There are 15 residues in the CDR3. Based on the CDR3 plus reference TRBV7-9 and TRBJ1-1, the full variable domain is DTGVSQNPRHKITKRGQNVTFRCDPISEHNRLYWYRQTLGQGPEFLTYFQNEAQLEKSRLLSDRFSAERPKGSFSTLEIQRTEQGDSAMYLCASSRGQGAHTEAFFGQGTRLTVV.

This clonotype was seen many times. The gene calls are TRBV5-6 and TRBJ1-2; no firm D call. V lost 1 base to trimming and J lost 5 bases, with 12 bases between them. The germline CDR1 and CDR2 sequences are SGHDT and YYEEEE. This CDR3 spans 14 amino acids. CDR3 DNA: TGTGCCAGCAGCTTGCTTGGGAGCGGATATGGCTACACCTTC. Amino acid sequence: CASSLLGSGYGYTF. Full variable domain (remainder filled in from reference TRBV5-6 and TRBJ1-2): DAGVTQSPTHLIKTRGQQVTLRCSPKSGHDTVSWYQQALGQGPQFIFQYYEEEERQRGNFPDRFSGHQFPNYSSELNVNALLLGDSALYLCASSLLGSGYGYTFGSGTRLTVV.

This clonotype was counted ten times or more. Here the CDR3 reads CASSLWQASEAFF. Written as DNA, the CDR3 is TGCGCCAGCAGCCTTTGGCAGGCGTCTGAAGCTTTCTTT. This sequence joins TRBV4-3 and TRBJ1-1; D not certain. V lost 4 bases and J lost 6, with 12 bases in between. CDR1 LGHNA and CDR2 YSLEER come from the germline V gene. This CDR3 region has 13 residues.

The CDR3 DNA reads TGCGCCAGCAGCTCGGTGGACGAGGGACTAGCGGTCTACGAGCAGTACTTC. Its protein product is CASSSVDEGLAVYEQYF. V gene TRBV5-1 combines with J gene TRBJ2-7, with TRBD2 matching over 11 bases. The CDR3 is 17 residues long. Germline V gives CDR1 SGHRS, CDR2 YFSETQ. The junction had 11 bases not matched to a gene; V was cut back by 3 bases and J by 3 bases.

This clonotype was detected many times. This sequence joins TRBV11-1 and TRBJ1-2; 8 bases line up with TRBD1. J lost 5 bases, V lost 5 bases, and 13 bases had no gene match. CDR1 is SGHAT and CDR2 is FQDESV in the germline V gene (reference sequence). The CDR3 extends over 16 amino acids. The CDR3 here is CASSAQAGGEVYGYTF. The CDR3 nucleotides read TGTGCCAGCAGCGCCCAGGCAGGGGGCGAGGTGTATGGCTACACCTTC.

Many counts were recorded for this clonotype. The chain carries TRBV6-1 and TRBJ1-1; D is uncertain. Per germline, CDR1 MNHNS and CDR2 SASEGT. V lost 6 bases and J lost 4, with 9 bases in between. The CDR3 runs 12 residues. The CDR3 DNA reads as TGTGCCAGCAGCCCACAGTTCACTGAAGCTTTCTTT. This gives the protein CASSPQFTEAFF.

This clonotype was picked up many times. The gene calls are TRBV20-1 and TRBJ2-7, with D uncertain. Germline CDR1 and CDR2: DFQATT and SNEGSKA (reference sequence). The ends were cut back, 3 bases at V and 4 bases at J, with 7 bases in the middle. CDR3 size: 11 residues. CDR3 sequence reads: CSASGGYEQYF. The CDR3 DNA is TGCAGTGCTAGCGGCGGTTACGAGCAGTACTTC.

This clonotype was found a few times. The chain employs TRBV12-3 or TRBV12-4 and TRBJ1-1; 9 bases line up with TRBD1. CDR3 size: 14 residues. The J segment lost 4 bases and the V segment lost 7 bases, leaving 7 bases of the junction unmatched. CDR3 in DNA: TGTGCCAGCATTACAGGGGGCGCGCTCACTGAAGCTTTCTTT. Translated, it gives CASITGGALTEAFF.

This sequence joins TRBV7-2 and TRBJ2-7; TRBD1 is a possible D gene (6 bases). Deletions cut 1 base from V and 3 bases from J, with 13 bases between. This CDR3 has 15 amino acids. CDR1 SGHTA and CDR2 FQGNSA come from the germline V gene. The CDR3 here is CASSLGGTTNYEQYF. The CDR3 DNA reads TGTGCCAGCAGCTTAGGGGGGACAACAAACTACGAGCAGTACTTC.

This clonotype was recorded many times. The gene calls are TRBV2 and TRBJ1-2; D gene unclear. The length of the CDR3 is 15 residues. Per the germline V gene, CDR1 is SNHLY and CDR2 is FYNNEI. Trimming took 3 bases from V and 8 from J, leaving 19 bases between them. Written as DNA, the CDR3 is TGTGCCAGCAGTGATTTTCAAGGACCGGGTCAAGGCTACACCTTC. Translation: CASSDFQGPGQGYTF.

In this sample, this clonotype turned up many times. The rearrangement uses TRBV6-1 and TRBJ2-7; tentatively, D is TRBD1 (7 bases). V was clipped by 1 base and J by 3 bases, with 16 bases between them. The germline V gene encodes CDR1 MNHNS and CDR2 SASEGT. This CDR3 has 16 amino acids. CDR3 nucleotides: TGTGCCAGCAGTGAAGGGAGGGGACAGTTCTACTACGAGCAGTACTTC. Amino acid sequence: CASSEGRGQFYYEQYF.

The chain employs TRBV6-1 and TRBJ2-7, with TRBD1 matching 9 bases. This CDR3 comprises 15 residues. The V and J ends lost 6 bases and 2 bases, in that order; junction bases with no gene match: 8. The germline V gene encodes CDR1 MNHNS and CDR2 SASEGT. Here the CDR3 DNA reads TGTGCCAGCAGCGCCGGACAGGGGCATACCTACGAGCAGTACTTC. Translating gives CASSAGQGHTYEQYF.

V gene TRBV6-1 combines with J gene TRBJ2-6; D call uncertain. Trimming removed 2 bases at V and 6 bases at J, with 14 bases between. Per germline, CDR1 MNHNS and CDR2 SASEGT. This CDR3 is 16 amino acids long. CDR3 region: CASSELRQWAANVLTF. CDR3 coding DNA: TGTGCCAGCAGTGAACTTCGGCAGTGGGCGGCCAACGTCCTGACTTTC.

This clonotype has a handful of counts. The J gene is TRBJ2-2, the V gene TRBV6-5; a possible D gene is TRBD1 (6 bases). V was shortened by 4 bases and J by 0 bases, with 9 bases between the two germline ends. The germline V gene has CDR1 MNHEY and CDR2 SVGAGI. The CDR3 consists of 15 residues. CDR3 loop: CASSSPGANTGELFF. The CDR3 DNA sequence: TGTGCCAGCAGTTCCCCAGGGGCGAACACCGGGGAGCTGTTTTTT.

The rearrangement joins TRBV19 to TRBJ1-1; TRBD1 agrees at 8 bases. This CDR3 region has 17 residues. CDR1 is LNHDA, CDR2 SQIVND, per germline (reference sequence). J was trimmed by 0 bases and V by 6 bases; bases with no gene match: 12. The CDR3 DNA reads as TGTGCCAGTAGCGAATACTCAGGGGGCGCGGTGAACACTGAAGCTTTCTTT. Residues: CASSEYSGGAVNTEAFF.